This T cell receptor (beta chain) was found in a study of T cell responses to AZD1222 COVID-19 vaccine. Background on the study: Pooled together were second doses at about 4 or about 12 weeks.

Germline V CDR1 and CDR2: SGHDN, FVKESK. The V end lost 4 bases, the J end lost 5 bases, and 12 bases lay between the germline ends. The CDR3 consists of 13 residues. Sequencing used immunoSEQ multiplex PCR; TCRdb keeps in-frame clones, though not all of them. The sample records about 140,000 clones, just under 95% being singletons. General observations from the study: It should be noted that donors were predominantly white British and more often female, and clonal diversity was possibly underestimated. None of the repertoires were sampled until the peak T cell response had passed.

In regard to this clone: What it binds is unknown.

The chain joins TRBV14 to TRBJ2-7; D may match TRBD1 or TRBD2 (5 bases each). The TCR comes from an adult in good health. The input for sequencing was peripheral blood, taken on day 0 of AZD1222 vaccination. This CDR3 reads CASSPRDPHEQYF. The CDR3, as DNA: TGTGCCAGCAGCCCCCGGGACCCCCACGAGCAGTACTTC.